These T cell receptor beta chains were read from a single sample in a study of cytomegalovirus exposure and HLA in healthy donors. The data were produced by immunoSEQ multiplex PCR, yet TCRdb's version contains in-frame clones alone and is incomplete. The sample consists of a few hundred thousand clones, roughly 90% of them appearing once. The sample consisted of PBMCs. The receptors were sampled from a woman between 18 and 29 years old in good health and CMV-seronegative. Each CDR3 is given with its conserved first and last residue. D genes are given only for firm matches. The size of a clone is reported for some rows only, either as once, few or many, or as a class for expanded clones.

clone_size d_call j_call v_call cdr3_nt cdr3_aa
. TRBD1 TRBJ1-2 TRBV18 TGTGCCAGCTCACCCACAGGGGATGGCTACACCTTC CASSPTGDGYTF
. TRBD1 TRBJ2-7 TRBV5-6 TGTGCCAGCAGCTCTTTCAGACAGGGAAGGTACGAGCAGTACTTC CASSSFRQGRYEQYF
. . TRBJ2-7 TRBV5-4 TGTGCCAGCAGCTTGGGACTAGAGGGCGAGCAGTACTTC CASSLGLEGEQYF
. . TRBJ1-4 TRBV11-3 TGTGCCAGCAGCTTAAAGGGGAATGCTAATGAAAAACTGTTTTTT CASSLKGNANEKLFF
once TRBD1 TRBJ2-7 TRBV27 TGTGCCAGCAGTTTTTGGGGACAGGGGCCTTACGAGCAGTACTTC CASSFWGQGPYEQYF
. TRBD2 TRBJ2-1 TRBV7-2 TGTGCCAGCAGCTTAGGTCCAGCGGGGGGTGGTGAGCAGTTCTTC CASSLGPAGGGEQFF
. . TRBJ2-1 TRBV6-5 TGTGCCAGCAGTTACTCCGAGGGAAATGAGCAGTTCTTC CASSYSEGNEQFF
. TRBD1 TRBJ1-5 TRBV27 TGTGCCAGCAGTCACAGGACAGGGACTCAGCCCCAGCATTTT CASSHRTGTQPQHF
. . TRBJ1-6 TRBV2 TGTGCCAGCAGTGGTCGGGTTAATAATTCACCCCTCCACTTT CASSGRVNNSPLHF
. . TRBJ2-1 TRBV27 TGTGCCAGCAGTTCATCGACTGGGTCCTACAATGAGCAGTTCTTC CASSSSTGSYNEQFF
few . TRBJ2-1 TRBV7-6 TGTGCCAGCAGCTTAGAGACCGGGTACAATGAGCAGTTCTTC CASSLETGYNEQFF
. TRBD1 TRBJ2-7 TRBV19 TGTGCCAGTAGTTGGGACAGAAACTACGAGCAGTACTTC CASSWDRNYEQYF
. TRBD2 TRBJ2-7 TRBV7-2 TGTGCCAGCAGCTGGGGACTAGCTGGGGAGCAGTACTTC CASSWGLAGEQYF
. . TRBJ1-5 TRBV15 TGTGCCACCAGCGGAAGACAGAGCAATCAGCCCCAGCATTTT CATSGRQSNQPQHF
. . TRBJ2-2 TRBV5-4 TGTGCCAGCAGCGCCGGGGGGCGTCACACCGGGGAGCTGTTTTTT CASSAGGRHTGELFF
. . TRBJ1-2 TRBV6-1 TGTGCCAGCAGTGAAGAAGAAAGGACAATAGGAAACGGCTACACCTTC CASSEEERTIGNGYTF
few TRBD2 TRBJ2-7 TRBV4-3 TGCGCCAGCAGCTTTCGACTAGCAGACTACGAGCAGTACTTC CASSFRLADYEQYF
few . TRBJ1-2 TRBV25-1 TGTGCCAGCAGTGACAGGGGAGATGGCTACACCTTC CASSDRGDGYTF
. . TRBJ2-7 TRBV30 TGTGCCTGCAAAGACAGGTGGGTCAACGAGCAGTACTTC CACKDRWVNEQYF
. . TRBJ2-7 TRBV7-2 TGTGCCAGCAGCTCGCCCGCGAAGAGCTCCTACGAGCAGTACTTC CASSSPAKSSYEQYF
. TRBD1 TRBJ2-5 TRBV5-8 TGTGCCAGCCGCCACCGGGACAGGGGAGAGACCCAGTACTTC CASRHRDRGETQYF
once TRBD1 TRBJ1-2 TRBV27 TGTGCCAGCAGTTCTACGGGGACAGGGATTGGCTACACCTTC CASSSTGTGIGYTF
. . TRBJ2-1 TRBV19 TGTGCCAGTAGTATAGCTCGCGGCAATGAGCAGTTCTTC CASSIARGNEQFF
. TRBD1 TRBJ2-2 TRBV7-3 TGTGCCAGCAGCTTGTGGGACAGGGCCCCGAACACCGGGGAGCTGTTTTTT CASSLWDRAPNTGELFF
. . TRBJ2-7 TRBV4-2 TGTGCCAGCAGCCAAGGTAGTCCCTACGAGCAGTACTTC CASSQGSPYEQYF
. TRBD2 TRBJ2-1 TRBV4-1 TGCGCCAGCAGCCACCACGGGAGGAGTTACAATGAGCAGTTCTTC CASSHHGRSYNEQFF
. . TRBJ1-6 TRBV11-3 TGTGCCAGCAGCCTCCGGGTCGACGACCTCCACTTT CASSLRVDDLHF
. . TRBJ2-1 TRBV5-1 TGCGCCAGCAGCTTGATGGCAGGGAACCATGAGCAGTTCTTC CASSLMAGNHEQFF
once TRBD2 TRBJ2-7 TRBV11-2 TGTGCCAGCAGCTTAGGGTTTTCTTGGACTAGCGACTACGAGCAGTACTTC CASSLGFSWTSDYEQYF
. . TRBJ1-6 TRBV5-1 TGCGCCAGCAGCTCTAACGGTCCAGGGATTTCACCCCTCCACTTT CASSSNGPGISPLHF